This paragraph reports one T cell receptor (beta chain). This entry comes from a study of T cell changes during pregnancy in multiple sclerosis. Using immunoSEQ multiplex PCR, the repertoire was profiled, and TCRdb retains in-frame clones only, with some absent. The repertoire has tens of thousands of clones, 85% to 90% of them found once; the top ten carry around 0.63%. The CDR3 consists of 13 residues. Germline CDR1 LGHNA, CDR2 YSLEER. V lost 0 bases to trimming and J lost 9 bases, with 12 bases between them. The V and J genes are TRBV4-3 and TRBJ2-7, with D perhaps TRBD2 (6 bases). This clonotype was sampled from a female donor with multiple sclerosis, enrolled in a pregnancy study. The sequences come from CD4+ T cells from peripheral blood mononuclear cells, collected in the first trimester of pregnancy. This chain's CDR3 is CASSQDIGTAQYF. The CDR3, as DNA: TGCGCCAGCAGCCAAGATATTGGGACTGCGCAGTACTTC.